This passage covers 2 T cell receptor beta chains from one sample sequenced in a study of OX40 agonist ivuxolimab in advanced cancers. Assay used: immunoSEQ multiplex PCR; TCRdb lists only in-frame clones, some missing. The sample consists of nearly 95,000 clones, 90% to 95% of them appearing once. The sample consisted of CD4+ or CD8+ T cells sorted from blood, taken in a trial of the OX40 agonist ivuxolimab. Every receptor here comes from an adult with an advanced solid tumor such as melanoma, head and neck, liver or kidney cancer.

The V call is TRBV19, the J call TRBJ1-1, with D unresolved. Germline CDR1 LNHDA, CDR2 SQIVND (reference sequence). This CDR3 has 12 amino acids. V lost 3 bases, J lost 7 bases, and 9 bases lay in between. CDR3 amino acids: CASSIWGVEAFF. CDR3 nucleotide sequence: TGTGCCAGTAGTATCTGGGGAGTTGAAGCTTTCTTT. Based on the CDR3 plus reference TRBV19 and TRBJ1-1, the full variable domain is DGGITQSPKYLFRKEGQNVTLSCEQNLNHDAMYWYRQDPGQGLRLIYYSQIVNDFQKGDIAEGYSVSREKKESFPLTVTSAQKNPTAFYLCASSIWGVEAFFGQGTRLTVV.

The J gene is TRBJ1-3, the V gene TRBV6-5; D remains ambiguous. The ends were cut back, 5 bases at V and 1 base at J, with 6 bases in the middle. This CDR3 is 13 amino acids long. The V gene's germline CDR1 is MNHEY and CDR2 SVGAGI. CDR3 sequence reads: CASSLWSGNTIYF. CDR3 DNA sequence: TGTGCCAGCAGTCTCTGGTCTGGAAACACCATATATTTT.